These T cell receptor beta chains were read from a single sample in a study of PD-L1 blockade in urothelial cancer. Some clones are missing from TCRdb's copy, which holds only in-frame ones; the method was immunoSEQ multiplex PCR. The sample has tens of thousands of clones, 82% seen once. The sequenced sample was PBMCs, obtained around atezolizumab (anti-PD-L1) treatment. These receptors originate from a man between 65 and 80 years old with urothelial cancer. CDR3s include the opening cysteine and the closing phenylalanine or tryptophan. A D gene is named only where the DNA matches it firmly. For some rows the clone size is stated as once, few or many, or as a class when expanded; others skip it.

TRBV2	.	TRBJ2-4	TRBD1	TGTGCCACCCGGACAGGGGTAGCCAAAAACATTCAGTACTTC	CATRTGVAKNIQYF
TRBV9	.	TRBJ2-3	TRBD2	TGTGCCAGCAGCGTAGGCCCTAGCGGGGCAAGCACAGATACGCAGTATTTT	CASSVGPSGASTDTQYF
TRBV5-4	.	TRBJ2-7	.	TGTGCCAGCAGCTTGCCTCTGTCGGAGCAGTACTTC	CASSLPLSEQYF
TRBV5-4	.	TRBJ2-7	TRBD1	TGTGCCAGCAGCTCACGCCGACAGGGTGGATACGAGCAGTACTTC	CASSSRRQGGYEQYF
TRBV4-3	.	TRBJ2-2	TRBD1	TGCGCCAGCAGCCAAGATCTAGGGGGCCTGAACACCGGGGAGCTGTTTTTT	CASSQDLGGLNTGELFF
TRBV19	.	TRBJ1-1	.	TGTGCCAGTAGTATCGACAGAAACACTGAAGCTTTCTTT	CASSIDRNTEAFF
TRBV21-1	.	TRBJ2-1	.	TGTGCCAGCAAATTCAGATTCTTC	CASKFRFF
TRBV7-2	.	TRBJ2-3	.	TGTGCCAGCAGCTTAGGCAGAAGCACAGATACGCAGTATTTT	CASSLGRSTDTQYF
TRBV14	.	TRBJ2-1	.	TGTGCCAGCAGCCGGCGTCGGTTTCGCGGGGCTGGCGGGAATGAGCAGTTCTTC	CASSRRRFRGAGGNEQFF
TRBV4-1	.	TRBJ2-5	TRBD1	TGCGCCAGCAGCCAAGGGTCGGCAGGGGGCCGGGAGACCCAGTACTTC	CASSQGSAGGRETQYF
TRBV6-5	.	TRBJ1-1	.	TGTGCCAGCAGTTACGTTGGCAGGGATACTGAAGCTTTCTTT	CASSYVGRDTEAFF
TRBV11-2	.	TRBJ2-1	TRBD2	TGTGCCAGCATCGGACTAGCGGGCAATGAGCAGTTCTTC	CASIGLAGNEQFF
TRBV10-3	.	TRBJ1-1	TRBD1	TGTGCCACCCGGACAGGGGGGGAGACTGAAGCTTTCTTT	CATRTGGETEAFF
TRBV15	.	TRBJ2-5	TRBD2	TGTGCCACCAGCAGAGATCTCGGGCTAGCGGGAACCTCACTGTACTTC	CATSRDLGLAGTSLYF
TRBV7-6	.	TRBJ2-3	TRBD1	TGTGCCAGCAGGCGCGGACAGGGGAGCACAGATACGCAGTATTTT	CASRRGQGSTDTQYF
TRBV30	.	TRBJ2-5	.	TGTGCCTGGAGCTTATATGGGACGGCCATGGGAGGGACCCAGTACTTC	CAWSLYGTAMGGTQYF
TRBV7-2	.	TRBJ2-3	TRBD1	TGTGCCAGCAGTGACAGGGGAGATACGCAGTATTTT	CASSDRGDTQYF
TRBV6-1	.	TRBJ2-3	TRBD2	TGTGCCAGCAGCAGCGGGAGGGGGGATACGCAGTATTTT	CASSSGRGDTQYF
TRBV6-5	.	TRBJ1-1	.	TGTGCCAGCACCCTAATGGTTAGGGGCACTGAAGCTTTCTTT	CASTLMVRGTEAFF
TRBV18	.	TRBJ2-4	TRBD1	TGTGCCAGCTCACCGGACAGGGGGGTAAACATTCAGTACTTC	CASSPDRGVNIQYF
TRBV11-3	.	TRBJ1-4	.	TGTGCCAGCAGTACAGGGTTGGCTAATGAAAAACTGTTTTTT	CASSTGLANEKLFF
TRBV7-8	.	TRBJ2-1	TRBD1	TGTGCCAGCAGCCCCTCCAGGGGGCCCCCATGGAATGAGCAGTTCTTC	CASSPSRGPPWNEQFF
TRBV2	.	TRBJ1-2	.	TGTGCCAGCAGTGAGGGGGGTAGCTATGGCTACACCTTC	CASSEGGSYGYTF
TRBV7-9	.	TRBJ2-1	TRBD2	TGTGCCAGCAGCTTAGCTAGCGGGAGTGCAGATGTTAATGAGCAGTTCTTC	CASSLASGSADVNEQFF
TRBV9	.	TRBJ2-7	TRBD2	TGTGCCAGCAGCGTCAGCGGGAGTGTGTACGAGCAGTACTTC	CASSVSGSVYEQYF
TRBV7-9	.	TRBJ2-3	.	TGTGCCAGCAGCTCCCCGAGAGCAGATACGCAGTATTTT	CASSSPRADTQYF
TRBV7-9	.	TRBJ1-3	TRBD1	TGTGCCAGCAGCACCGACAGGGAATCTGGAAACACCATATATTTT	CASSTDRESGNTIYF
TRBV11-3	few	TRBJ2-1	TRBD1	TGTGCCAGCAGCCTAGGGGCAGGGGGTAATAATGAGCAGTTCTTC	CASSLGAGGNNEQFF
TRBV19	.	TRBJ2-7	.	TGTGCCAGTAGTACCAGCGGTAGCTCCTACGAGCAGTACTTC	CASSTSGSSYEQYF
TRBV4-2	.	TRBJ2-1	TRBD1	TGTGCCAGCAGCCAAGGCCACAGGGGGGAGCAGTTCTTC	CASSQGHRGEQFF
TRBV19	.	TRBJ2-7	.	TGTGCCAGTAGTACCGGGTACTACGAGCAGTACTTC	CASSTGYYEQYF
TRBV5-1	.	TRBJ2-2	.	TGCGCCAGCAGCTTGGAATTGACGGCGGACGGGGCCGGGGAGCTGTTTTTT	CASSLELTADGAGELFF
TRBV7-3	.	TRBJ2-5	.	TGTGCCAGCAGCTTAGGATCAGGGCAAGGCGAGACCCAGTACTTC	CASSLGSGQGETQYF
TRBV2	.	TRBJ2-7	TRBD1	TGTGCCGGCGGGGGACAGGGCTACGAGCAGTACTTC	CAGGGQGYEQYF
TRBV2	.	TRBJ2-5	TRBD2	TGTGCCAGCATCCAGGGACTAAGCAAAACCCAGTACTTC	CASIQGLSKTQYF
TRBV9	once	TRBJ2-1	TRBD2	TGTGCCAGCAGCCCCGGAGCGGGGTCCTACAATGAGCAGTTCTTC	CASSPGAGSYNEQFF
TRBV11-2	.	TRBJ2-7	.	TGTGCCAGCAGCCGACGGGACTCCTTATCCTACGAGCAGTACTTC	CASSRRDSLSYEQYF
TRBV15	.	TRBJ1-1	.	TGTGCCACCAGCAGAGACAGGGCGAACACTGAAGCTTTCTTT	CATSRDRANTEAFF
TRBV7-9	.	TRBJ1-1	TRBD1	TGTGCCAGCTCTAAAGGGGGGGACAGGGCCGTCACTGAAGCTTTCTTT	CASSKGGDRAVTEAFF
TRBV7-9	.	TRBJ2-7	TRBD1	TGTGCCAGCACTCAGGGGACAGGGTACTACGAGCAGTACTTC	CASTQGTGYYEQYF
TRBV18	.	TRBJ1-3	.	TGTGCCAGCTCACCGATGCAGGGGCTTGGCGGAAACACCATATATTTT	CASSPMQGLGGNTIYF
TRBV27	.	TRBJ1-3	.	TGTGCCAGCAGTTTACTCCCAGGATTTTCAGGAAACACCATATATTTT	CASSLLPGFSGNTIYF
TRBV19	.	TRBJ2-1	.	TGTGCCAGTAGTATGCAGGGGAATGAGCAGTTCTTC	CASSMQGNEQFF
TRBV5-1	.	TRBJ1-2	TRBD1	TGCGCCAGCAGCTTGCAGGGGGCCAACTATGGCTACACCTTC	CASSLQGANYGYTF
TRBV19	.	TRBJ2-3	.	TGTGCCAGTAGTATCCTAGACACAGATACGCAGTATTTT	CASSILDTDTQYF